The clone carrying this T cell receptor beta chain has a handful of counts. The antigen is undetermined. The data originate from a study of T-cell reconstitution after alpha-beta-depleted transplantation in children. Findings and limits, study-wide: One year post-transplant, T-cell counts and diversity were largely derived from T cells produced anew. In patients about two months after transplant, alpha-beta T cells reportedly arose from several hundred expanded graft clones.

A library of TCRbeta sequences, prepared with unique molecular identifiers, was generated. TCRdb reanalysed the PCR reads using MiXCR and keeps one entry per CDR3 protein. The sample consists of more than 200,000 distinct CDR3 sequences, about 24% of them appearing once. The sequence came from a female patient aged 2-9 years who had a stem cell transplant for congenital amegakaryocytic thrombocytopenia, so the T cells may come from the graft donor. The source was PBMCs, mostly from graft donor cells, collected 360 days after TCRalphabeta/CD19-depleted stem cell transplant.

CDR3 nucleotides: TGTGCCAGCAGCTTCCGAGGGCAGTATAGCAATCAGCCCCAGCATTTT. Translating it yields CASSFRGQYSNQPQHF. The chain uses TRBV7-8 and TRBJ1-5; D gene unclear. Germline values: CDR1 SGHVS, CDR2 FQNEAQ. The CDR3 contains 16 residues. V lost 3 bases and J lost 0, with 12 bases in between.